This record concerns one T cell receptor beta chain sequence. The target antigen is unknown. The data were taken from a study of metastatic and nonmetastatic thyroid tumors. Turning to the study itself: Patients with malignant and benign thyroid disease provided blood and tumor or nodule tissue, whose repertoires were compared. Study results and caveats: As reported, TCR beta diversity in blood and tumor was significantly higher in malignant thyroid tumors than in benign nodules.

Source study methods: It was from CDR3 differences across clinicopathological groups that a distant-metastasis classifier for papillary thyroid cancer was built. Using MiXCR, TCRdb re-called clones from the PCR reads. In this record, the V and J calls reflect TCRdb's handling and not the investigators' own analysis. Of around 26,000 clones listed, around 3.5% were seen once; the top ten hold roughly 3.2%. No patient had received any treatment before thyroid surgery. The CDR3 extends over 13 amino acids. The germline V and J ends were trimmed by 6 bases and 1 base, with 7 bases remaining between them. The V gene's germline CDR1 is SNHLY and CDR2 FYNNEI.

Sample: blood. V usage is TRBV2 and J usage is TRBJ2-1, with D maybe TRBD2 (5 bases). The sequence was obtained from a male donor with papillary thyroid cancer or a benign thyroid nodule (not recorded which). Some clones in this sample may be carry-over from other donors' samples. The CDR3 bases are TGTGCCAGCAGGGACTTATCCTACAATGAGCAGTTCTTC. Its protein is CASRDLSYNEQFF.